These 29 T cell receptor beta chains share one sample of origin, sequenced in a study of naive and memory T cell subsets. Points from the study as a whole: Possibly reflecting memory cells re-expressing CD45RA, a few larger clonotypes occurred in naive repertoires, especially CD8.

Two oligonucleotides, mixed equimolar, formed the beta constant-region primer covering TRBC1 and TRBC2. The ligated cDNA underwent four PCR rounds using SP2 and nested alpha and beta constant-region primers. Each CDR3 protein gets one entry after TCRdb re-called the UMI-ligation and nested PCR reads with MiXCR. The data contain around 100,000 distinct CDR3 sequences, roughly 14% of them seen just once; the ten biggest clones take up around 2.8%. These receptors' antigens are unknown. Sequencing was carried out using naive CD8+ T cells from blood. Source of these receptors: a human donor in good health.

The chain carries TRBV12-5 and TRBJ1-3; no clear D. The V end lost 2 bases, the J end lost 2 bases, and 13 bases lay between the germline ends. From germline, CDR1 is LGHNT and CDR2 FRNRAP. The CDR3 contains 16 residues. This CDR3 is CASGLRTDGTGNTIYF. CDR3 bases: TGTGCTAGTGGTTTGAGGACCGATGGAACTGGAAACACCATATATTTT.

This clonotype has a handful of counts. This rearrangement joins TRBV7-8 to TRBJ2-7; D is perhaps TRBD2 (6 bases). This CDR3 is built from 14 residues. Germline CDR1 and CDR2: SGHVS and FQNEAQ. V dropped 0 bases and J dropped 1 base, with 7 bases sitting between them. This CDR3 is CASSLALASYEQYF. The CDR3 nucleotides read TGTGCCAGCAGCTTAGCACTAGCATCCTACGAGCAGTACTTC.

This clonotype was observed many times. The J gene is TRBJ1-1, the V gene TRBV20-1; weak D call: TRBD1 (5 bases). The V gene lost 6 bases and the J gene lost 8 bases, with 16 bases spanning the gap. Germline V gives CDR1 DFQATT, CDR2 SNEGSKA (reference sequence). This CDR3 region has 12 residues. The CDR3 spells CSAREWDVEAFF. CDR3 DNA: TGCAGTGCCAGGGAGTGGGACGTAGAAGCTTTCTTT.

The V and J genes are TRBV29-1 and TRBJ2-2; possible D gene TRBD2, 6 bases. This CDR3 comprises 13 residues. With 4 bases removed from V and 6 bases from J, the gap between germline ends came to 12 bases. CDR1 and CDR2 (germline): SQVTM, ANQGSEA. The CDR3 here is CSVGVRRAGELFF. As DNA, the CDR3 is TGCAGCGTTGGGGTGCGGAGGGCCGGGGAGCTGTTTTTT.

This clonotype came up a few times. J is TRBJ2-2 and V is TRBV29-1; tentatively, D is TRBD1 (6 bases). Trimming took off 7 bases at V and 5 bases at J, with 11 bases between the two ends. Germline V gene lookup returns CDR1 SQVTM and CDR2 ANQGSEA. This CDR3 is 12 amino acids long. The CDR3 region is CSAETGTGELFF. In DNA form, the CDR3 reads TGCAGCGCCGAGACAGGTACCGGGGAGCTGTTTTTT.

This chain joins TRBV7-9 and TRBJ2-4, with D hard to call. The CDR3 totals 13 residues. From germline, CDR1 is SEHNR and CDR2 FQNEAQ (reference sequence). V was cut by 1 base and J by 5 bases, with 6 bases left in between. This CDR3 is CASSLGQQNIQYF. The CDR3 DNA sequence: TGTGCCAGCAGCTTAGGGCAGCAAAACATTCAGTACTTC.

This clonotype was seen many times. V and J are TRBV30 and TRBJ1-1, with unresolved D. Germline V gene sequence: CDR1 GTSNPN, CDR2 SVGIG (reference sequence). V was shortened by 2 bases and J by 7 bases, with 14 bases between the two germline ends. The CDR3 totals 13 residues. CDR3 sequence (DNA): TGTGCCTGGAGTCATGAGGGAAGACATGAAGCTTTCTTT. Protein product: CAWSHEGRHEAFF. The whole variable domain, filled in from reference TRBV30 and TRBJ1-1, reads SQTIHQWPATLVQPVGSPLSLECTVEGTSNPNLYWYRQAAGRGLQLLFYSVGIGQISSEVPQNLSASRPQDRQFILSSKKLLLSDSGFYLCAWSHEGRHEAFFGQGTRLTVV.

This clonotype was detected many times. The chain uses TRBV7-8 and TRBJ2-3, with 10 bases that match TRBD2. Germline CDR1 and CDR2: SGHVS and FQNEAQ. The CDR3 is 19 residues long. The V segment lost 0 bases and the J segment 3 bases; nucleotides outside the gene matches: 12. CDR3: CASSLAASGGLRGTDTQYF. CDR3 coding DNA: TGTGCCAGCAGCTTAGCGGCTAGCGGGGGTCTCCGGGGGACAGATACGCAGTATTTT.

This clonotype has only a few counts. The V gene is TRBV12-3 or TRBV12-4, the J gene TRBJ2-1, with D perhaps TRBD1 (6 bases). The CDR3 is 12 residues long. Between the trimmed V and J ends, which lost 9 bases and 5 bases, there was a span of 11 bases. CDR3: CASGQPNNEQFF. The CDR3 DNA reads as TGTGCCAGTGGACAGCCAAACAATGAGCAGTTCTTC.

The table lists this clonotype with many counts. This sequence joins TRBV14 and TRBJ2-1; 11 positions agree with TRBD1. The V gene end was trimmed by 2 bases and the J gene end by 7 bases; junction bases not matched to a gene: 10. Looked up from germline, CDR1 is SGHDN and CDR2 is FVKESK. The CDR3 extends over 17 amino acids. CDR3 in amino acids: CASSQTPGQGVRNEQFF. For the CDR3, the DNA is TGTGCCAGCAGCCAAACGCCGGGACAGGGGGTGAGGAATGAGCAGTTCTTC.

This clonotype was counted between two and nine times. V usage is TRBV20-1 and J usage is TRBJ1-3; the D gene is possibly TRBD1 (6 bases). CDR1 and CDR2 from the germline V gene are DFQATT and SNEGSKA (reference sequence). The length of the CDR3 is 14 residues. With 5 bases removed from V and 3 bases from J, the gap between germline ends came to 14 bases. The CDR3 coding sequence is TGCAGTGCTCCCTACCGGGACATTGGAAACACCATATATTTT. Translated: CSAPYRDIGNTIYF.

In this sample, this clonotype turned up a few times. The chain couples TRBV28 to TRBJ1-1; 7 bases are shared with TRBD1. Germline trimming cut 6 bases from V and 1 base from J; bases unmatched to any gene: 5. The CDR3 consists of 14 residues. CDR1 and CDR2 from the germline V gene are MDHEN and SYDVKM. The CDR3 bases are TGTGCCAGCAGAGCCGGGACAGCGAACACTGAAGCTTTCTTT. It translates to CASRAGTANTEAFF.

This clonotype was counted between two and nine times. The chain carries TRBV4-3 and TRBJ2-7, with D perhaps TRBD1 (6 bases). V was clipped by 5 bases and J by 3 bases, with 17 bases between them. Germline CDR1 is LGHNA and CDR2 is YSLEER. This CDR3 region has 15 residues. CDR3 nucleotide sequence: TGCGCCAGCAGCGCCCGGACAGACGATATCTACGAGCAGTACTTC. This gives the protein CASSARTDDIYEQYF.

The chain links TRBV4-3 to TRBJ2-7, with 10 bases fitting TRBD1. With V trimmed by 5 bases and J by 7 bases, 14 bases remained unmatched. The CDR3 consists of 16 residues. Germline CDR1 is LGHNA and CDR2 is YSLEER. DNA of the CDR3: TGCGCCAGCAGCTACGGGACAGGGGCTACACTACTGGAGCAGTACTTC. Protein product: CASSYGTGATLLEQYF.

This clonotype was detected only a few times. The chain carries TRBV2 and TRBJ2-3, with D unresolved. V dropped 7 bases and J dropped 2 bases, with 10 bases sitting between them. Germline CDR1 reads SNHLY; CDR2 reads FYNNEI. The length of the CDR3 is 13 residues. The CDR3 DNA follows: TGTGCCAGCAAGGTCCTCTCCACAGATACGCAGTATTTT. As protein: CASKVLSTDTQYF.

There are a few counts of this clonotype. The chain has TRBV27 and TRBJ2-7, with D perhaps matching TRBD2 (6 bases). This CDR3 has 16 residues. V lost 6 bases to trimming and J lost 7 bases, with 25 bases between them. Germline CDR1 reads MNHEY; CDR2 reads SMNVEV (reference sequence). The CDR3 bases are TGTGCCAGCAGCCAGCCGGAGGGGATCACTACGGGGGAGCAGTACTTC. This translates into CASSQPEGITTGEQYF.

The CDR3 region is CASSLGGSETQYF. CDR3 DNA sequence: TGTGCCAGCAGCTTAGGCGGGAGTGAGACCCAGTACTTC. This rearrangement joins TRBV7-3 to TRBJ2-5; 7 bases map to TRBD2. Germline assignment: CDR1 SGHTA and CDR2 FQGTGA. J was trimmed by 5 bases and V by 2 bases; bases with no gene match: 2. This CDR3 is 13 amino acids long.

This clonotype was seen more than once but under ten times. The chain combines TRBV12-3 or TRBV12-4 with TRBJ1-5; 8 bases map to TRBD1. The CDR3 has 16 residues. The junction had 8 bases not matched to a gene; V was cut back by 3 bases and J by 4 bases. CDR3 sequence reads: CASSFTGQGRNQPQHF. The CDR3 DNA is TGTGCCAGCAGTTTTACAGGACAGGGTCGGAATCAGCCCCAGCATTTT.

The V call is TRBV6-8, the J call TRBJ2-1; 12 positions agree with TRBD2. Germline loops: CDR1 MNHGY, CDR2 SAAAGT. Trimming removed 2 bases from V and 5 bases from J; junction bases left unmatched: 16. The CDR3 contains 20 residues. For the CDR3, the DNA is TGTGCCAGCAGTTACGAATTGTGGCTAGCGGGAGGGCCCAACGACAATGAGCAGTTCTTC. Translation: CASSYELWLAGGPNDNEQFF.

In its sample, this clonotype was seen many times. The chain carries TRBV27 and TRBJ1-3; D is ambiguous. The CDR3 is made up of 18 amino acids. V was clipped by 2 bases and J by 0 bases, with 17 bases between them. Germline V CDR1 and CDR2: MNHEY, SMNVEV (reference sequence). CDR3 bases: TGTGCCAGCAGTTTAATAGACCCCGCTGGCCGCTCTGGAAACACCATATATTTT. Protein: CASSLIDPAGRSGNTIYF.

This clonotype has a handful of counts. The chain recombines TRBV7-9 with TRBJ1-2; 7 bases are shared with TRBD1. Germline V CDR1 and CDR2: SEHNR, FQNEAQ (reference sequence). The CDR3 is made up of 16 amino acids. V shed 7 bases, J shed 4 bases, and the junction held 15 bases outside the gene matches. This CDR3 is CASIGGYGQDTYGYTF. CDR3 coding DNA: TGTGCCAGCATCGGGGGTTATGGACAGGATACCTATGGCTACACCTTC.

The sample holds one count of this clonotype. This chain connects TRBV13 to TRBJ2-1, with a possible D match to TRBD1 (6 bases). Germline assignment: CDR1 PRHDT and CDR2 FYEKMQ (reference sequence). V gave up 1 base and J gave up 16 bases, with 20 bases separating them. The CDR3 totals 14 residues. The CDR3, as DNA: TGTGCCAGCAGCTTAGTCTCACTAGGTACAGGGTATTTCTTC. Amino acids: CASSLVSLGTGYFF.

This clonotype was detected only a few times. The chain is built from TRBV20-1 and TRBJ2-5; 8 bases match TRBD2. V trimming: 3 bases; J trimming: 2 bases; junction bases outside the gene matches: 5. CDR1 and CDR2 from the germline V gene are DFQATT and SNEGSKA (reference sequence). The CDR3 runs 14 residues. The CDR3 is CSASSGGTQETQYF. For the CDR3, the DNA is TGCAGTGCTAGCTCGGGAGGGACGCAAGAGACCCAGTACTTC.

This clonotype appeared a few times. This rearrangement joins TRBV20-1 to TRBJ2-7; 8 nucleotides align to TRBD1. This CDR3 is 13 amino acids long. The germline gives CDR1 DFQATT, CDR2 SNEGSKA (reference sequence). J gave up 3 bases and V 4 bases, and 5 bases lay outside the gene matches. The CDR3 sequence is CSAKTGANYEQYF. DNA of the CDR3: TGCAGTGCTAAGACAGGGGCGAACTACGAGCAGTACTTC.

This rearrangement joins TRBV3-1 to TRBJ1-1, with TRBD1 as a possible D gene (6 bases). V lost 2 bases and J 0 bases, leaving 25 bases between the germline ends. Germline loops: CDR1 LGHDT, CDR2 YNNKEL (reference sequence). This CDR3 comprises 20 residues. The CDR3 DNA reads as TGTGCCAGCAGCCAACATCACGTTTGGCCAAGACAGGCCATGAACACTGAAGCTTTCTTT. Amino acid sequence: CASSQHHVWPRQAMNTEAFF.

In its sample, this clonotype was seen a few times. The chain links TRBV5-1 to TRBJ2-7, with 7 bases fitting TRBD1. Germline assignment: CDR1 SGHRS and CDR2 YFSETQ. Trimming at V came to 0 bases and at J to 2 bases, leaving 5 bases not matched to a gene. This CDR3 contains 15 residues. The CDR3 coding sequence is TGCGCCAGCAGCTTGGAACAGGGGAACCCCTACGAGCAGTACTTC. Its translation: CASSLEQGNPYEQYF.

DNA for the CDR3: TGTGCCAGCATCGGCAGGTATGACTACGAGCAGTACTTC. This encodes CASIGRYDYEQYF. The rearrangement links TRBV28 to TRBJ2-7; D not resolved. V lost 7 bases and J lost 3, with 13 bases in between. The germline gives CDR1 MDHEN, CDR2 SYDVKM. The CDR3 has 13 amino acids.

This clonotype was picked up a small number of times. V gene TRBV29-1 combines with J gene TRBJ2-3, with 8 bases that match TRBD1. Losses at the gene ends were 8 bases for V and 2 bases for J; bases not matched to a gene: 18. Germline CDR1 SQVTM, CDR2 ANQGSEA. There are 17 residues in the CDR3. The CDR3 here is CSIAGGESLLLTDTQYF. CDR3 bases: TGCAGCATAGCAGGGGGCGAATCCCTTCTACTCACAGATACGCAGTATTTT.

This clonotype was counted a few times. This chain joins TRBV27 and TRBJ2-3, with D perhaps being TRBD1 or TRBD2 (6 bases each). Trimming shortened V by 4 bases and J by 4 bases, and 12 bases separated the two germline ends. CDR3 length equals 14 residues. Germline loops: CDR1 MNHEY, CDR2 SMNVEV (reference sequence). The CDR3 region is CASSYVGGADTQYF. DNA for the CDR3: TGTGCCAGCAGTTATGTCGGGGGCGCAGATACGCAGTATTTT.